This TCR beta chain is from a study of shared clonotypes between healthy human individuals. Study-wide points: Tissue TCR repertoires likely differ from these blood-only repertoires. Clonotype sharing among the donors was expected to vary with sequencing depth. With a few donors compared, approximately 5% of naive CD4 clonotypes were shared. Generation of non-shared clonotypes was less probable than generation of clonotypes shared by all four donors.

Repertoires were generated with immunoSEQ multiplex PCR, while TCRdb's copy carries only in-frame clones and drops some. The sample shows about 2.2 million clones, under 95% of them seen only once. Germline CDR1 and CDR2: MNHNY and SVGAGI (reference sequence). V dropped 5 bases and J dropped 5; count of bases not matched to a gene: 7. This CDR3 contains 15 residues. Points on this clone: Its cognate antigen is unknown.

Naivety among CD8 cells was defined by CD45RO negativity and positive CCR7 selection, thereby excluding terminally differentiated effector memory CD45RA+ cells. The gene calls are TRBV6-6 and TRBJ2-1; TRBD1 agrees at 9 bases. Sequencing was performed on naive CD8+ T cells from PBMCs. The TCR originated in a man younger than 30 in good health. Some clones in this sample may be carry-over from other donors' samples. CDR3 bases: TGTGCCAGCAGTGCCCGGGACAGGGTCCACAATGAGCAGTTCTTC. Encoded protein: CASSARDRVHNEQFF.